One sample yielded the 17 T cell receptor beta chains listed below, sequenced in a study of blood T cell repertoires in COVID-19. Assay: immunoSEQ multiplex PCR; the TCRdb copy retains only in-frame clones and omits some. The sample has fewer than 350,000 clones, around 85% seen once. Source material: peripheral blood. The receptors shown here come from a woman in her 30s who had recovered from COVID-19.

This clone has more than one count but fewer than ten. The chain carries TRBV5-6 and TRBJ2-7; D might be TRBD1 (5 bases). The CDR3 loop spans 12 amino acids. Germline loops: CDR1 SGHDT, CDR2 YYEEEE. Trimming cost V 0 bases and J 7 bases, with 8 bases left between them. CDR3 amino acids: CASSLAKGEQYF. The CDR3 DNA is TGTGCCAGCAGCTTGGCCAAGGGGGAGCAGTACTTC.

The chain employs TRBV25-1 and TRBJ2-5; no firm D call. V gave up 3 bases and J gave up 2 bases, with 10 bases separating them. The CDR3 loop spans 14 amino acids. CDR1 and CDR2 from the germline V gene are MGHDK and SYGVNS. The CDR3 loop reads CASSEYGIQETQYF. The CDR3 DNA follows: TGTGCCAGCAGTGAGTATGGCATTCAAGAGACCCAGTACTTC.

J is TRBJ1-2 and V is TRBV29-1; D perhaps matches TRBD1 (5 bases). The V end lost 4 bases, the J end lost 0 bases, and 9 bases lay between the germline ends. The CDR3 is 13 residues long. Germline V gene data show CDR1 as SQVTM and CDR2 as ANQGSEA. The CDR3 here is CSVARATNYGYTF. The CDR3 DNA reads TGCAGCGTTGCCAGGGCCACTAACTATGGCTACACCTTC.

The rearrangement joins TRBV2 to TRBJ2-5; TRBD2 matches at 15 bases. The junction had 1 base not matched to a gene; V was cut back by 6 bases and J by 5 bases. Looked up from germline, CDR1 is SNHLY and CDR2 is FYNNEI. CDR3 length equals 14 residues. CDR3 sequence: CASRGTSGGETQYF. CDR3 DNA sequence: TGTGCCAGCAGAGGGACTAGCGGGGGGGAGACCCAGTACTTC.

The chain recombines TRBV6-1 with TRBJ1-3; tentative D call: TRBD1 (6 bases). V was trimmed by 3 bases and J by 7 bases, leaving 7 bases between them. CDR1 MNHNS and CDR2 SASEGT come from the germline V gene. The CDR3 extends over 12 amino acids. This CDR3 reads CASSEQGNTIYF. DNA of the CDR3: TGTGCCAGCAGTGAGCAGGGGAACACCATATATTTT.

This sequence joins TRBV19 and TRBJ1-5; D may be TRBD1 (6 bases). CDR1 is LNHDA and CDR2 is SQIVND in the germline V gene (reference sequence). V shed 3 bases and J shed 3 bases, with 12 bases lying between them. The CDR3 spans 15 residues. The CDR3 nucleotides read TGTGCCAGTAGTATGGGACAAGAGCCCAATCAGCCCCAGCATTTT. Protein sequence: CASSMGQEPNQPQHF.

The rearrangement links TRBV4-3 to TRBJ2-1; a weak D match, TRBD2 (6 bases). This CDR3 comprises 17 residues. Trimming cost V 0 bases and J 0 bases, with 12 bases left between them. CDR1 LGHNA and CDR2 YSLEER come from the germline V gene. This CDR3 reads CASSQDMSGSSYNEQFF. Written as DNA, the CDR3 is TGCGCCAGCAGCCAAGATATGTCCGGGAGCTCCTACAATGAGCAGTTCTTC.

The chain uses TRBV6-6 and TRBJ1-1; TRBD1 is a possible D gene (6 bases). Trimming removed 5 bases from V and 1 base from J, with 17 bases in between. CDR3 length: 16 residues. Germline V CDR1 and CDR2: MNHNY, SVGAGI (reference sequence). CDR3 nucleotide sequence: TGTGCCAGCAGTAACTTACAGGGCTGGCCGAACACTGAAGCTTTCTTT. Translation: CASSNLQGWPNTEAFF.

The CDR3: CAWGRGGAGTDTQYF. CDR3 nucleotides: TGTGCCTGGGGACGCGGGGGGGCTGGGACAGATACGCAGTATTTT. The chain has TRBV30 and TRBJ2-3; 9 nucleotides match TRBD2. Germline V CDR1 and CDR2: GTSNPN, SVGIG (reference sequence). V was pared by 5 bases and J by 3 bases, with 9 bases of the junction left unmatched. This CDR3 comprises 15 residues.

This clone was found a few times. V and J are TRBV10-1 and TRBJ2-3, with a weak D call TRBD2 (6 bases). Germline CDR1 reads WNHNN; CDR2 reads SYGVQD (reference sequence). CDR3 size: 15 residues. Deletions cut 3 bases from V and 0 bases from J, with 10 bases between. As DNA, the CDR3 is TGCGCCAGCAGTGAACCGGGACTGAGCACAGATACGCAGTATTTT. Translation: CASSEPGLSTDTQYF.

This chain connects TRBV5-4 to TRBJ2-7; TRBD2 agrees at 8 bases. The CDR3 is 16 amino acids. After removal of 4 bases from V and 5 bases from J, the junction contained 14 bases not matched to a gene. CDR1 SGHNT and CDR2 YYREEE come from the germline V gene (reference sequence). The CDR3 region has the DNA TGTGCCAGCAGCCTCGCCCGTGCGGGGGGCGGGAACGAGCAGTACTTC. Amino acids: CASSLARAGGGNEQYF.

This chain connects TRBV4-1 to TRBJ2-7; tentative D call: TRBD1 (5 bases). Germline-derived CDR1 and CDR2 are MGHRA and YSYEKL. Trimming removed 0 bases at V and 2 bases at J, with 11 bases between. This CDR3 spans 15 amino acids. The CDR3 DNA reads as TGCGCCAGCAGCCAAGAGAGACAGCCTCCCTACGAGCAGTACTTC. It is translated as CASSQERQPPYEQYF.

V and J are TRBV14 and TRBJ2-7; D not resolved. Trimming stripped 4 bases from V and 6 bases from J, with 10 bases between. The CDR3 spans 12 residues. The V gene's germline CDR1 is SGHDN and CDR2 FVKESK. The CDR3 here is CASSPLSGEQYF. CDR3 bases: TGTGCCAGCAGCCCTCTCTCGGGCGAGCAGTACTTC.

The chain uses TRBV5-6 and TRBJ2-2; possibly TRBD1 for D (5 bases). The CDR3 is made up of 15 amino acids. Per germline, CDR1 SGHDT and CDR2 YYEEEE. V was pared by 4 bases and J by 0 bases, with 10 bases between. The CDR3 DNA sequence: TGTGCCAGCAGCGGCCAGACAGCGAACACCGGGGAGCTGTTTTTT. Encoded protein: CASSGQTANTGELFF.

The V call is TRBV6-5, the J call TRBJ2-1, with TRBD2 matching over 13 bases. The V segment lost 4 bases and the J segment 6 bases; nucleotides outside the gene matches: 3. Germline V gene data show CDR1 as MNHEY and CDR2 as SVGAGI. There are 15 residues in the CDR3. The CDR3 DNA is TGTGCCAGCAGTTCGGGACTAGCGGGGTCCAATGAGCAGTTCTTC. It encodes CASSSGLAGSNEQFF.

J is TRBJ2-7 and V is TRBV30; 7 nucleotides line up with TRBD1. V shed 3 bases and J 0 bases; nucleotides not matched to a gene: 8. Germline V gene sequence: CDR1 GTSNPN, CDR2 SVGIG (reference sequence). The CDR3 spans 15 residues. The DNA for the CDR3 is TGTGCCTGGAGCCTTGGGACAGATAGCTCCTACGAGCAGTACTTC. It yields the protein CAWSLGTDSSYEQYF.

The chain links TRBV5-4 to TRBJ2-2; D is possibly TRBD1 (6 bases). This CDR3 has 14 residues. Looked up from germline, CDR1 is SGHNT and CDR2 is YYREEE (reference sequence). Trimming stripped 4 bases from V and 4 bases from J, with 11 bases between. CDR3 sequence: CASSNPGATGELFF. Written as DNA, the CDR3 is TGTGCCAGCAGCAACCCAGGGGCCACCGGGGAGCTGTTTTTT.